The 28 T cell receptor beta chains listed next were all sequenced from one sample in a study of blood T cell repertoires in COVID-19. The repertoire was sequenced with immunoSEQ multiplex PCR; TCRdb's copy has only in-frame clones and lacks some. The sample lists 300,000 to 400,000 clones; about 91% were seen once. The sequencing input was peripheral blood. The receptor set was obtained from a woman aged 25 to 45 with COVID-19, enrolled during active disease.

V is TRBV20-1 and J is TRBJ2-1, with D maybe TRBD1 (5 bases). Germline V gene lookup returns CDR1 DFQATT and CDR2 SNEGSKA (reference sequence). The CDR3 sequence is 12 residues long. Deletions cut 3 bases from V and 6 bases from J, with 9 bases between. This chain's CDR3 is CSASQGINEQFF. The CDR3 coding sequence is TGCAGTGCTAGTCAGGGTATCAATGAGCAGTTCTTC.

This clone was seen just once. This chain uses TRBV2 with TRBJ1-2, with D possibly TRBD1 on 5 matching bases. Germline V CDR1 and CDR2: SNHLY, FYNNEI. Deletions cut 7 bases from V and 8 bases from J, with 20 bases between. The CDR3 is made up of 14 amino acids. CDR3 sequence (DNA): TGTGCCAGCAATACAAATGGGGGGATCGGGGGCTACACCTTC. It specifies CASNTNGGIGGYTF.

The chain joins TRBV11-2 to TRBJ2-5, with D possibly matching TRBD2 (6 bases). V dropped 6 bases and J dropped 2 bases, with 16 bases sitting between them. Germline V lookup: CDR1 SGHAT, CDR2 FQNNGV. CDR3 length: 15 amino acids. The CDR3 nucleotides are TGTGCCAGCAGGGCTGGGGGGTCCGTTCAAGAGACCCAGTACTTC. Translated, it gives CASRAGGSVQETQYF.

Concerning this clone: Other DNA sequences in this specimen translate into the identical CDR3. This chain links TRBV6-5 with TRBJ1-1; maybe TRBD1 (6 bases). The CDR3 consists of 13 residues. Germline CDR1 and CDR2: MNHEY and SVGAGI. V lost 5 bases to trimming and J lost 4 bases, with 11 bases between them. The CDR3, as DNA: TGTGCCAGCAGTCGGGGAGGGGGCACTGAAGCTTTCTTT. Residues: CASSRGGGTEAFF.

The chain joins TRBV28 to TRBJ1-5; D is unresolved. The CDR3 loop spans 13 amino acids. Germline CDR1 and CDR2: MDHEN and SYDVKM. V was shortened by 6 bases and J by 3 bases, with 9 bases between the two germline ends. In DNA form, the CDR3 reads TGTGCCAGCAGGGCCGACATCAATCAGCCCCAGCATTTT. Translation gives CASRADINQPQHF.

CDR3 residues: CASWIRGQSEAFF. The CDR3 nucleotides are TGTGCCAGTTGGATAAGGGGGCAGTCTGAAGCTTTCTTT. The chain combines TRBV6-5 with TRBJ1-1, with 7 bases lining up with TRBD1. Germline V lookup: CDR1 MNHEY, CDR2 SVGAGI. Germline trimming cut 9 bases from V and 6 bases from J; bases unmatched to any gene: 10. This CDR3 contains 13 residues.

The genes are TRBV5-4 and TRBJ1-1; TRBD1 matches 8 bases. The CDR3 is 11 amino acids. The germline V gene encodes CDR1 SGHNT and CDR2 YYREEE (reference sequence). The V and J ends lost 9 bases and 5 bases, in that order; junction bases with no gene match: 3. CDR3 in DNA: TGTGCCAACGGACAGGGTACTGAAGCTTTCTTT. Amino acid sequence: CANGQGTEAFF.

The rearrangement links TRBV9 to TRBJ2-2, with 7 bases fitting TRBD2. Per germline, CDR1 SGDLS and CDR2 YYNGEE. J was trimmed by 2 bases and V by 1 base; bases with no gene match: 14. This CDR3 region has 19 residues. This CDR3 is CASSVLGVRGGLNTGELFF. DNA of the CDR3: TGTGCCAGCAGCGTATTGGGCGTGCGCGGGGGACTTAACACCGGGGAGCTGTTTTTT. Full variable domain (rest looked up from reference TRBV9 and TRBJ2-2): DSGVTQTPKHLITATGQRVTLRCSPRSGDLSVYWYQQSLDQGLQFLIQYYNGEERAKGNILERFSAQQFPDLHSELNLSSLELGDSALYFCASSVLGVRGGLNTGELFFGEGSRLTVL.

The chain joins TRBV7-9 to TRBJ1-3; D is undetermined. Germline loops: CDR1 SEHNR, CDR2 FQNEAQ (reference sequence). V was cut by 5 bases and J by 3 bases, with 17 bases left in between. The CDR3 has 16 amino acids. The CDR3 reads CASSRSSQRIGNTIYF. The CDR3 DNA follows: TGTGCCAGCAGCCGTTCGAGTCAGAGGATTGGAAACACCATATATTTT.

A remark on this clone: Within the sample, other DNA sequences also encode this same CDR3. The chain uses TRBV4-2 and TRBJ1-1; TRBD1 aligns across 9 bases. The CDR3 sequence is 14 residues long. V lost 2 bases to trimming and J lost 6 bases; unmatched junction nucleotides: 4. Per germline, CDR1 LGHNA and CDR2 YNFKEQ. The CDR3 sequence: CASSQRDRVSEAFF. For the CDR3, the DNA is TGTGCCAGCAGCCAACGGGACAGGGTCTCTGAAGCTTTCTTT.

This clone was seen a few times. This sequence joins TRBV6-5 and TRBJ1-1, with 7 bases matching TRBD1. The V gene end was trimmed by 0 bases and the J gene end by 5 bases; junction bases not matched to a gene: 6. The CDR3 is 15 residues long. CDR1 and CDR2 from the germline V gene are MNHEY and SVGAGI. Here the CDR3 reads CASSYSQGRTTEAFF. In DNA form, the CDR3 reads TGTGCCAGCAGTTACTCACAGGGGAGGACTACTGAAGCTTTCTTT.

The chain joins TRBV6-5 to TRBJ1-4, with D possibly matching TRBD1 (6 bases). The CDR3 is 15 residues long. In germline, CDR1 is MNHEY, CDR2 SVGAGI. The V end was cut by 3 bases, the J end by 2 bases, with 10 bases between. The CDR3 DNA follows: TGTGCCAGCAGTTATTATCAGGGGACTAATGAAAAACTGTTTTTT. Amino acid sequence: CASSYYQGTNEKLFF.

The chain joins TRBV5-1 to TRBJ1-1, with 10 bases identical to TRBD1. Germline CDR1 SGHRS, CDR2 YFSETQ. V lost 0 bases and J lost 7; bases outside the gene matches: 9. The CDR3 has 16 residues. DNA of the CDR3: TGCGCCAGCAGCTTGGCTGTCTGGGACAGGGGAGGTGAAGCTTTCTTT. Translated: CASSLAVWDRGGEAFF.

This sequence joins TRBV4-1 and TRBJ2-2; a weak D match, TRBD2 (6 bases). CDR1 is MGHRA, CDR2 YSYEKL, per germline. The CDR3 has 16 residues. The ends were cut back, 1 base at V and 5 bases at J, with 14 bases in the middle. Written as DNA, the CDR3 is TGCGCCAGCAGCCAAGTTGCACCTCGGGGGACCGGGGAGCTGTTTTTT. It encodes CASSQVAPRGTGELFF.

The chain uses TRBV29-1 and TRBJ2-5; a weak D match, TRBD1 (5 bases). The CDR3 runs to 14 residues. V lost 0 bases and J 2 bases, leaving 10 bases between the germline ends. Germline V CDR1 and CDR2: SQVTM, ANQGSEA. CDR3 sequence: CSVEDRQYQETQYF. The CDR3, as DNA: TGCAGCGTTGAAGACAGACAGTATCAAGAGACCCAGTACTTC.

This clone was seen a few times. The chain employs TRBV4-1 and TRBJ2-7; 10 bases agree with TRBD1. Germline CDR1 MGHRA, CDR2 YSYEKL. The CDR3 has 16 residues. Losses at the gene ends were 2 bases for V and 3 bases for J; bases not matched to a gene: 7. CDR3: CASSQSPGQGYYEQYF. The CDR3 coding sequence is TGCGCCAGCAGCCAATCCCCGGGACAGGGGTACTACGAGCAGTACTTC.

The rearrangement links TRBV6-6 to TRBJ2-3, with 7 bases that match TRBD1. Germline-derived CDR1 and CDR2 are MNHNY and SVGAGI (reference sequence). With 6 bases clipped from V and 1 base from J, the junction kept 10 bases outside the gene matches. The CDR3 consists of 16 residues. DNA of the CDR3: TGTGCCAGCAGGGGATCCGGGACAGTCGGCACAGATACGCAGTATTTT. It specifies CASRGSGTVGTDTQYF.

This chain connects TRBV28 to TRBJ1-5, with no clear D. CDR1 is MDHEN, CDR2 SYDVKM, per germline. Trimming pared 8 bases from V and 0 bases from J, leaving 20 bases between. There are 17 residues in the CDR3. The CDR3 protein is CASAPGGEQYSNQPQHF. DNA of the CDR3: TGTGCCAGCGCCCCCGGCGGCGAGCAATATAGCAATCAGCCCCAGCATTTT.

The chain joins TRBV2 to TRBJ1-2, with TRBD1 matching over 8 bases. V was clipped by 6 bases and J by 8 bases; unmatched bases: 8. The V gene's germline CDR1 is SNHLY and CDR2 FYNNEI. The CDR3 is made up of 13 amino acids. The CDR3 bases are TGTGCCAGCAGCAAGGACAGGGTGAAGGGCTACACCTTC. This translates into CASSKDRVKGYTF. Combining the CDR3 with reference TRBV2 and TRBJ1-2 gives the whole variable domain EPEVTQTPSHQVTQMGQEVILRCVPISNHLYFYWYRQILGQKVEFLVSFYNNEISEKSEIFDDQFSVERPDGSNFTLKIRSTKLEDSAMYFCASSKDRVKGYTFGSGTRLTVV.

The chain recombines TRBV5-1 with TRBJ1-4, with 7 bases aligning to TRBD1. Trimming cost V 5 bases and J 7 bases; bases outside gene matches: 11. The CDR3 consists of 15 residues. Germline values: CDR1 SGHRS, CDR2 YFSETQ. The CDR3 region is CASRATDRRSEKLFF. CDR3 DNA: TGCGCCAGCAGGGCAACGGACAGGAGGAGTGAAAAACTGTTTTTT.

The chain joins TRBV19 to TRBJ2-1, with D possibly matching TRBD1 (5 bases). CDR3 length equals 11 residues. The germline V gene has CDR1 LNHDA and CDR2 SQIVND (reference sequence). The V end was cut by 4 bases, the J end by 8 bases, with 6 bases between. Here the CDR3 reads CASSKGYEQFF. The CDR3 region has the DNA TGTGCCAGTAGTAAGGGGTATGAGCAGTTCTTC.

This chain connects TRBV7-9 to TRBJ1-2; 10 bases are shared with TRBD1. This CDR3 is 17 amino acids long. The V gene's germline CDR1 is SEHNR and CDR2 FQNEAQ (reference sequence). After removal of 6 bases from V and 4 bases from J, the junction contained 14 bases not matched to a gene. The CDR3 sequence: CASRPSTGTGEAYGYTF. CDR3 bases: TGTGCCAGCAGACCCTCAACCGGGACAGGGGAGGCCTATGGCTACACCTTC.

V is TRBV5-6 and J is TRBJ1-3; D ambiguous. The CDR3 consists of 17 residues. V was shortened by 1 base and J by 2 bases, with 16 bases between the two germline ends. The germline CDR1 and CDR2 sequences are SGHDT and YYEEEE. In nucleotides, the CDR3 is TGTGCCAGCAGCTTGATCGGAGAGGGATCAACTGGAAACACCATATATTTT. This encodes CASSLIGEGSTGNTIYF.

V and J are TRBV27 and TRBJ1-6; D is uncertain. Germline CDR1 MNHEY, CDR2 SMNVEV (reference sequence). V was cut by 2 bases and J by 0 bases, with 8 bases left in between. CDR3 length: 16 amino acids. The CDR3 here is CASSLRVSSYNSPLHF. CDR3 sequence (DNA): TGTGCCAGCAGTTTAAGAGTGAGCTCCTATAATTCACCCCTCCACTTT.

The gene calls are TRBV5-6 and TRBJ1-1; a possible D gene is TRBD1 (6 bases). The CDR3 totals 15 residues. Germline values: CDR1 SGHDT, CDR2 YYEEEE. V gave up 3 bases and J gave up 0 bases, with 12 bases separating them. In DNA, the CDR3 is TGTGCCAGCAGCTCTGGGGGCAGGGTGAACACTGAAGCTTTCTTT. The encoded protein is CASSSGGRVNTEAFF.

This clone was detected a few times. The chain uses TRBV19 and TRBJ1-6, with 7 positions matching TRBD1. V shed 4 bases and J 5 bases; nucleotides not matched to a gene: 2. The CDR3 is made up of 14 amino acids. Germline V gene sequence: CDR1 LNHDA, CDR2 SQIVND (reference sequence). The CDR3 nucleotides are TGTGCCAGTAGTAAGGGGGCCCATAATTCACCCCTCCACTTT. Its protein is CASSKGAHNSPLHF.

The chain carries TRBV5-1 and TRBJ2-7, with a weak D call TRBD1 (6 bases). The CDR3 is 12 amino acids. Per germline, CDR1 SGHRS and CDR2 YFSETQ. V was pared by 3 bases and J by 6 bases, with 10 bases between. The CDR3 nucleotides are TGCGCCAGCAGCTCTACAGGGTCCGAGCAGTACTTC. Encoded protein: CASSSTGSEQYF. Supplemented by reference TRBV5-1 and TRBJ2-7, the full variable domain reads KAGVTQTPRYLIKTRGQQVTLSCSPISGHRSVSWYQQTPGQGLQFLFEYFSETQRNKGNFPGRFSGRQFSNSRSEMNVSTLELGDSALYLCASSSTGSEQYFGPGTRLTVT.

The chain carries TRBV18 and TRBJ1-4; no firm D call. The CDR3 sequence is 16 residues long. Germline CDR1 KGHSH, CDR2 LQKENI. Deletions cut 5 bases from V and 3 bases from J, with 16 bases between. For the CDR3, the DNA is TGTGCCAGCTCAGAGTCACCGGCAGGCTCTAATGAAAAACTGTTTTTT. Its protein product is CASSESPAGSNEKLFF.